The 10 T cell receptor beta chains listed next were all sequenced from one sample in a study of cytomegalovirus exposure and HLA in healthy donors. The PCR employed 60 Vbeta primers together with 13 Jbeta primers. Profiling relied on immunoSEQ multiplex PCR, and the TCRdb table lists in-frame clones only, not all of them. In the table there are hundreds of thousands of clones, about 89% of which are singletons. The source material was PBMCs. These TCRs come from a woman under 30 in good health and CMV-seronegative.

The chain joins TRBV5-6 to TRBJ2-1; no clear D. CDR3 length equals 13 residues. The ends were cut back, 2 bases at V and 4 bases at J, with 7 bases in the middle. From germline, CDR1 is SGHDT and CDR2 YYEEEE. The CDR3 DNA reads as TGTGCCAGCAGCTTTGACTTTTACAATGAGCAGTTCTTC. Translation gives CASSFDFYNEQFF.

The chain joins TRBV9 to TRBJ1-5, with D uncertain. Per germline, CDR1 SGDLS and CDR2 YYNGEE. The CDR3 has 13 residues. V was cut by 0 bases and J by 4 bases, with 5 bases left in between. The CDR3 DNA sequence: TGTGCCAGCAGCGTAGCCCCAAATCAGCCCCAGCATTTT. This sequence encodes CASSVAPNQPQHF.

The rearrangement links TRBV7-2 to TRBJ2-3, with D hard to call. V was pared by 4 bases and J by 5 bases, with 7 bases between. Per the germline V gene, CDR1 is SGHTA and CDR2 is FQGNSA. CDR3 length equals 12 residues. CDR3 residues: CASSSVRDTQYF. The CDR3 DNA reads TGTGCCAGCAGCTCAGTTCGAGATACGCAGTATTTT.

The chain employs TRBV2 and TRBJ2-3; 9 nucleotides line up with TRBD1. The CDR3 has 16 amino acids. The trim removed 5 bases at V and 1 base at J, leaving 7 bases unmatched. Germline loops: CDR1 SNHLY, CDR2 FYNNEI. DNA of the CDR3: TGTGCCAGCAGTCGGGACAGGGACGGCGGCACAGATACGCAGTATTTT. It yields the protein CASSRDRDGGTDTQYF.

The rearrangement links TRBV7-2 to TRBJ1-5; perhaps TRBD1 as D (5 bases). This CDR3 contains 15 residues. With 2 bases removed from V and 5 bases from J, the gap between germline ends came to 13 bases. The germline gives CDR1 SGHTA, CDR2 FQGNSA. CDR3 sequence (DNA): TGTGCCAGCAGCTTAACAGGAGACGAACATCAGCCCCAGCATTTT. Encoded protein: CASSLTGDEHQPQHF.

The chain joins TRBV4-3 to TRBJ2-2, with 11 bases aligning to TRBD2. The CDR3 is 18 amino acids. Losses at the gene ends were 2 bases for V and 7 bases for J; bases not matched to a gene: 12. Germline CDR1 reads LGHNA; CDR2 reads YSLEER. The DNA of the CDR3 is TGCGCCAGCAGCCAAATGGGACTACTAGCGGGGGCAGACGGGGAGCTGTTTTTT. Amino acid sequence: CASSQMGLLAGADGELFF.

The CDR3 loop is CASSSQGVGTDTQYF. The CDR3 region has the DNA TGCGCCAGCAGCTCACAGGGGGTGGGCACAGATACGCAGTATTTT. V and J are TRBV5-1 and TRBJ2-3, with 8 bases matching TRBD1. V was clipped by 3 bases and J by 1 base; unmatched bases: 4. Germline loops: CDR1 SGHRS, CDR2 YFSETQ. The CDR3 is 15 amino acids.

Points on this clone: The junction departs from germline at one end; a sequencing error may be responsible. The V call is TRBV7-9, the J call TRBJ2-7; a possible D gene is TRBD2 (6 bases). Germline V lookup: CDR1 SEHNR, CDR2 FQNEAQ (reference sequence). This CDR3 contains 16 residues. The CDR3 sequence: CSSSLAEGRTGVEQYF. The CDR3 DNA reads TGTTCCAGCAGCTTAGCGGAGGGCAGGACCGGTGTGGAGCAGTACTTC.

The V call is TRBV7-9, the J call TRBJ2-2; 11 bases match TRBD2. The CDR3 runs 16 residues. Germline V lookup: CDR1 SEHNR, CDR2 FQNEAQ (reference sequence). J lost 4 bases, V lost 1 base, and 2 bases had no gene match. CDR3 sequence: CASSLGLAGGTGELFF. CDR3 bases: TGTGCCAGCAGCTTAGGGCTAGCGGGAGGCACCGGGGAGCTGTTTTTT.

The J gene is TRBJ1-4, the V gene TRBV4-1; 9 bases map to TRBD1. The length of the CDR3 is 14 residues. Trimming cost V 4 bases and J 7 bases; bases outside gene matches: 4. CDR1 MGHRA and CDR2 YSYEKL come from the germline V gene. DNA of the CDR3: TGCGCCAGCAGCCCTCAGGACAGGGGTGAAAAACTGTTTTTT. Its protein product is CASSPQDRGEKLFF.